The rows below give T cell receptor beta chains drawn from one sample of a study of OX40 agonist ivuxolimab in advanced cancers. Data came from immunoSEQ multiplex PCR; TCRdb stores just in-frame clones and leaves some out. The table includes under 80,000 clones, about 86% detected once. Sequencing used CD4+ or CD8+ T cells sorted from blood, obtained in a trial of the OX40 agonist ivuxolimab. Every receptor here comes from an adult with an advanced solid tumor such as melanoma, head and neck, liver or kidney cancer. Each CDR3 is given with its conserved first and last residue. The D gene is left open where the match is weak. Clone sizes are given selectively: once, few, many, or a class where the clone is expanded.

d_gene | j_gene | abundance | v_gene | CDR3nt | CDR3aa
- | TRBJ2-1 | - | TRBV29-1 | TGCAGCGTTGAAGTCGCGAGCGGATTCTACAATGAGCAGTTCTTC | CSVEVASGFYNEQFF
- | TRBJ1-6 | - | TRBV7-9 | TGTGCCAGCAGCCGTAGCGGGTGGGATTCACCCCTCCACTTT | CASSRSGWDSPLHF
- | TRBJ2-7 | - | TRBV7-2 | TGTGCCAGCAGCCGGGACGCACCCTACGAGCAGTACTTC | CASSRDAPYEQYF
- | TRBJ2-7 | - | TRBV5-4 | TGTGCCAGCAGCCGGGTGGGGGAGAAGAAGTACGAGCAGTACTTC | CASSRVGEKKYEQYF
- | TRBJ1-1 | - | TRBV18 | TGTGCCAGCTCACCACCGAGGCGGAACACTGAAGCTTTCTTT | CASSPPRRNTEAFF
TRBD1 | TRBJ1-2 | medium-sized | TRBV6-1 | TGTGCCAGCAGTGAGCGGGACAGGGGGCGGCCCAACTATGGCTACACCTTC | CASSERDRGRPNYGYTF
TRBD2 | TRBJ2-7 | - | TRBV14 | TGTGCCAGCAGTACTAGCGGGGGGAGCTCCTACGAGCAGTACTTC | CASSTSGGSSYEQYF
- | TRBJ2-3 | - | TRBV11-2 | TGTGCCAGCAGCTTCCTGGAAAGAGATACGCAGTATTTT | CASSFLERDTQYF
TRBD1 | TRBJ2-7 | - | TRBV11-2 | TGTGCCAGCAGCTTACTGGGACAGAAGGACTACGAGCAGTACTTC | CASSLLGQKDYEQYF
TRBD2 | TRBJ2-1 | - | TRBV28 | TGTGCCAGCAGTCTTTCTAGCGGGGGGGCCTACAATGAGCAGTTCTTC | CASSLSSGGAYNEQFF
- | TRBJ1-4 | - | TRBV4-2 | TGTGCCAGCAGGCAGACACCAACTAATGAAAAACTGTTTTTT | CASRQTPTNEKLFF
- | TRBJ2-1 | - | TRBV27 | TGTGCCAGCAGCCTAAAACTGGGGCCAAGCTCCTACAATGAGCAGTTCTTC | CASSLKLGPSSYNEQFF
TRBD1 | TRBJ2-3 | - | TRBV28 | TGTGCCAGCAGTCCCCGGGACAGGGTGGATACGCAGTATTTT | CASSPRDRVDTQYF
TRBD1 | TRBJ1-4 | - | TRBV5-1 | TGCGCCAGCGCTGCCGGGGACAGGGGGAGGGAAAAACTGTTTTTT | CASAAGDRGREKLFF
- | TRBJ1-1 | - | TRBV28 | TGTGCCAGCAGTTTATCCAGGGACACTGAAGCTTTCTTT | CASSLSRDTEAFF
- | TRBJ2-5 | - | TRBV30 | TGTGCCTGGGGCCGGGGGCCAGAGACCCAGTACTTC | CAWGRGPETQYF
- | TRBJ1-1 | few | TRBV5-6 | TGTGCCAGCAGCCCAAGTACGGGATTAGCTGAAGCTTTCTTT | CASSPSTGLAEAFF
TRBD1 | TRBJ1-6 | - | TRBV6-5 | TGTGCCAGCAGTTACAGTACAGGGGGCGCCGGGTCACCCCTCCACTTT | CASSYSTGGAGSPLHF